This passage covers 15 T cell receptor beta chains from one sample sequenced in a study of CD8 T cells in Susac syndrome. Random hexamers were used to reverse transcribe roughly 0.45 to 1 ug of RNA. TCRdb itself ran the immunoSEQ multiplex PCR reads through MiXCR, one entry per CDR3 protein. The sample has about 140,000 distinct CDR3 sequences, roughly 94% seen once. The sample comprised CD8+ T cells from PBMCs. All receptors derive from a human donor in good health.

The CDR3 protein is CASSLDRAEQFF. The CDR3 nucleotides are TGTGCCAGCAGTTTGGACCGGGCTGAGCAGTTCTTC. This chain joins TRBV28 and TRBJ2-1; D not resolved. Trimming left V 3 bases short and J 9 bases short, with 9 bases between. CDR3 size: 12 residues. Germline-derived CDR1 and CDR2 are MDHEN and SYDVKM.

This chain connects TRBV13 to TRBJ2-1; maybe TRBD2 (6 bases). Germline CDR1 PRHDT, CDR2 FYEKMQ (reference sequence). This CDR3 has 16 residues. V dropped 5 bases and J dropped 4 bases, with 18 bases sitting between them. CDR3 sequence reads: CASSPYGGNIYNEQFF. For the CDR3, the DNA is TGTGCCAGCAGCCCCTATGGCGGGAACATTTACAATGAGCAGTTCTTC.

As for this clonotype: Because the CDR3's place on the DNA is in doubt, the DNA is left out and the CDR3 is given as listed by TCRdb. The chain is built from TRBV28 and TRBJ2-2. The CDR3 has 13 amino acids, counting both end residues. Germline V gives CDR1 MDHEN, CDR2 SYDVKM. The CDR3 here is CASSSSNTGELFF.

The chain employs TRBV19 and TRBJ1-5; D gene unclear. This CDR3 region has 15 residues. Germline CDR1 reads LNHDA; CDR2 reads SQIVND (reference sequence). V shed 2 bases and J shed 1 base, with 9 bases lying between them. The CDR3 nucleotides are TGTGCCAGTAGTATACTGGTAAGGAGCAATCAGCCCCAGCATTTT. Translated, it gives CASSILVRSNQPQHF.

This chain connects TRBV4-1 to TRBJ2-1, with 9 bases fitting TRBD2. V was clipped by 6 bases and J by 8 bases; unmatched bases: 5. The CDR3 is 13 amino acids. Germline CDR1 reads MGHRA; CDR2 reads YSYEKL. This CDR3 is CASRGSGSYEQFF. Written as DNA, the CDR3 is TGCGCCAGCAGAGGTAGCGGGAGTTATGAGCAGTTCTTC.

The gene calls are TRBV7-8 and TRBJ2-7; no firm D call. The germline V gene has CDR1 SGHVS and CDR2 FQNEAQ. Trimming took off 0 bases at V and 2 bases at J, with 17 bases between the two ends. The CDR3 is made up of 17 amino acids. The CDR3 sequence: CASSLARVGPVPYEQYF. For the CDR3, the DNA is TGTGCCAGCAGCTTAGCTCGGGTCGGGCCGGTCCCCTACGAGCAGTACTTC.

The CDR3 protein is CASSSLNEQFF. CDR3 coding DNA: TGTGCCAGCAGTTCCCTCAATGAGCAGTTCTTC. This sequence joins TRBV27 and TRBJ2-1; D is uncertain. The CDR3 has 11 residues. Germline V gene sequence: CDR1 MNHEY, CDR2 SMNVEV (reference sequence). Trimming removed 4 bases at V and 6 bases at J, with 4 bases between.

This chain joins TRBV7-9 and TRBJ1-2; TRBD1 matches 7 bases. Germline CDR1 is SEHNR and CDR2 is FQNEAQ (reference sequence). Unmatched junction bases numbered 11, after V lost 4 bases and J lost 3 bases. CDR3 length: 16 amino acids. The DNA of the CDR3 is TGTGCCAGCAGCTCAACCGTGGACAGGCGGGACTATGGCTACACCTTC. Translating it yields CASSSTVDRRDYGYTF.

V is TRBV7-9 and J is TRBJ2-1; D is undetermined. V was shortened by 2 bases and J by 0 bases, with 8 bases between the two germline ends. Germline assignment: CDR1 SEHNR and CDR2 FQNEAQ (reference sequence). The CDR3 consists of 15 residues. For the CDR3, the DNA is TGTGCCAGCAGCTTAAATCCGAGCTCCTACAATGAGCAGTTCTTC. This codes for CASSLNPSSYNEQFF. The full variable domain, with the rest looked up from reference TRBV7-9 and TRBJ2-1, is DTGVSQNPRHKITKRGQNVTFRCDPISEHNRLYWYRQTLGQGPEFLTYFQNEAQLEKSRLLSDRFSAERPKGSFSTLEIQRTEQGDSAMYLCASSLNPSSYNEQFFGPGTRLTVL.

This clonotype came up once. The chain employs TRBV23-1 and TRBJ1-1; D gene uncertain. TRBV23-1 is an open reading frame whose function is uncertain. The CDR3 length is 17 residues. V dropped 0 bases and J dropped 2 bases, with 16 bases sitting between them. The CDR3 nucleotides are TGCGCCAGCAGTCAATCCGGGAGTACCCGAGGTAACACTGAAGCTTTCTTT. Protein: CASSQSGSTRGNTEAFF.

The V gene is TRBV12-5, the J gene TRBJ2-1; TRBD2 agrees at 13 bases. J was trimmed by 8 bases and V by 9 bases; bases with no gene match: 1. The CDR3 is 12 amino acids. From germline, CDR1 is LGHNT and CDR2 FRNRAP. The chain's CDR3 is CASGLAGDEQFF. The CDR3 DNA follows: TGTGCTAGCGGACTAGCGGGGGATGAGCAGTTCTTC.

V and J are TRBV20-1 and TRBJ1-1, with a tentative D call TRBD1 (6 bases). The CDR3 spans 12 residues. Germline V CDR1 and CDR2: DFQATT, SNEGSKA (reference sequence). V was pared by 3 bases and J by 6 bases, with 11 bases between. The DNA of the CDR3 is TGCAGTGCTAGTGTGGGGGGCGCTGAAGCTTTCTTT. Translating gives CSASVGGAEAFF.

The chain is built from TRBV9 and TRBJ2-7; D may be TRBD1 (5 bases). CDR3 length: 16 residues. Germline lookup yields CDR1 SGDLS and CDR2 YYNGEE. The ends were cut back, 0 bases at V and 3 bases at J, with 16 bases in the middle. For the CDR3, the DNA is TGTGCCAGCAGCGTAGGAAGGACATCCCTGGGCTACGAGCAGTACTTC. This translates into CASSVGRTSLGYEQYF.

The V gene is TRBV12-3 or TRBV12-4, the J gene TRBJ1-3; D is unresolved. Trimming shortened V by 4 bases and J by 0 bases, and 7 bases separated the two germline ends. This CDR3 is built from 14 residues. CDR3 in DNA: TGTGCCAGCAGTTGGACTGACTCTGGAAACACCATATATTTT. The encoded protein is CASSWTDSGNTIYF.

The chain links TRBV29-1 to TRBJ2-3; 10 bases are shared with TRBD2. The CDR3 spans 12 residues. Germline lookup yields CDR1 SQVTM and CDR2 ANQGSEA. CDR3 DNA sequence: TGCAGAGCGGGAGGGGGCACAGATACGCAGTATTTT. It is translated as CRAGGGTDTQYF.